These 5 T cell receptor beta chains were all obtained from the same sample, sequenced in a study of blood T cell repertoires in COVID-19. Only in-frame clones appear in the TCRdb table, and some are missing; sequencing was by immunoSEQ multiplex PCR. Counted here are hundreds of thousands of clones, nearly 85% occurring once; the ten biggest clones make up roughly 1.3%. The sample consisted of peripheral blood. Receptor source: a woman under 40 with COVID-19, enrolled during active disease.

This chain joins TRBV6-4 and TRBJ2-1, with D possibly matching TRBD1 (5 bases). Germline CDR1 MRHNA, CDR2 SNTAGT. CDR3 length: 15 residues. V was trimmed by 3 bases and J by 4 bases, leaving 13 bases between them. CDR3 loop: CASSDGAGGYNEQFF. CDR3 nucleotide sequence: TGTGCCAGCAGTGATGGGGCTGGCGGATACAATGAGCAGTTCTTC.

The chain employs TRBV2 and TRBJ2-5, with TRBD1 as a possible D gene (6 bases). Trimming pared 6 bases from V and 0 bases from J, leaving 14 bases between. The CDR3 sequence is 15 residues long. From germline, CDR1 is SNHLY and CDR2 FYNNEI. CDR3 bases: TGTGCCAGCAGGTTAAGTCAGGGGTACCAAGAGACCCAGTACTTC. It is translated as CASRLSQGYQETQYF.

This clone was detected once. The chain employs TRBV5-1 and TRBJ1-5, with D perhaps matching TRBD1 (6 bases). Trimming left V 0 bases short and J 4 bases short, with 11 bases between. CDR1 SGHRS and CDR2 YFSETQ come from the germline V gene. The CDR3 sequence is 15 residues long. The DNA for the CDR3 is TGCGCCAGCAGCTTGGATGGGACAATTAATCAGCCCCAGCATTTT. Translated, it gives CASSLDGTINQPQHF.

The chain employs TRBV12-3 or TRBV12-4 and TRBJ2-7; D is perhaps TRBD2 (5 bases). Trimming removed 11 bases at V and 6 bases at J, with 14 bases between. This CDR3 contains 11 residues. The CDR3 region is CAYDERGEQYF. CDR3 coding DNA: TGTGCCTATGATGAACGGGGCGAGCAGTACTTC.

This clone was observed a handful of times. The chain couples TRBV11-1 to TRBJ2-5; 7 nucleotides align to TRBD1. The CDR3 has 13 amino acids. With V trimmed by 5 bases and J by 4 bases, 4 bases remained unmatched. Germline lookup yields CDR1 SGHAT and CDR2 FQDESV (reference sequence). The CDR3 region has the DNA TGTGCCAGCAGCCCCAGACAGGGAGAGACCCAGTACTTC. As protein: CASSPRQGETQYF.